The next 20 T cell receptor beta chains were all read from a single sample in a study of radiotherapy plus CTLA-4 blockade in lung cancer. Data came from immunoSEQ multiplex PCR; TCRdb stores just in-frame clones and leaves some out. The data show tens of thousands of clones, about 80% seen once. The sequences come from peripheral blood, collected from a patient treated with radiotherapy plus ipilimumab. The origin of the receptors is a human donor with non-small cell lung cancer who had stable disease on radiotherapy plus ipilimumab.

The rearrangement uses TRBV30 and TRBJ1-2, with D possibly being TRBD1 (5 bases). The CDR3 has 16 amino acids. Germline CDR1 GTSNPN, CDR2 SVGIG (reference sequence). V was pared by 4 bases and J by 5 bases, with 23 bases between. CDR3 in DNA: TGTGCCTGGATAAAGGGGCAGGTGCCCGCCGGGTATGGCTACACCTTC. The encoded protein is CAWIKGQVPAGYGYTF.

The J gene is TRBJ2-7, the V gene TRBV10-3; 8 nucleotides line up with TRBD1. Germline lookup yields CDR1 ENHRY and CDR2 SYGVKD. The CDR3 runs 14 residues. The trim removed 5 bases at V and 3 bases at J, leaving 6 bases unmatched. Here the CDR3 DNA reads TGTGCCATCAGTCAGACAGGGGAGAGCTACGAGCAGTACTTC. Translation: CAISQTGESYEQYF.

The chain joins TRBV14 to TRBJ1-5; D is perhaps TRBD1 (6 bases). The CDR3 length is 16 residues. The germline V gene encodes CDR1 SGHDN and CDR2 FVKESK. The ends were cut back, 3 bases at V and 2 bases at J, with 14 bases in the middle. For the CDR3, the DNA is TGTGCCAGCAGCCATCGCAGGGGTGGCGGCAATCAGCCCCAGCATTTT. Amino acid sequence: CASSHRRGGGNQPQHF.

The chain uses TRBV30 and TRBJ2-6; perhaps TRBD1 as D (5 bases). Germline values: CDR1 GTSNPN, CDR2 SVGIG (reference sequence). V shed 1 base and J shed 0 bases, with 10 bases lying between them. This CDR3 has 16 residues. The CDR3 spells CAWSGGVFSGANVLTF. The CDR3 nucleotides read TGTGCCTGGAGTGGGGGCGTCTTCTCTGGGGCCAACGTCCTGACTTTC.

The J gene is TRBJ2-1, the V gene TRBV5-8; 7 bases are shared with TRBD2. There are 16 residues in the CDR3. The V segment lost 1 base and the J segment 6 bases; nucleotides outside the gene matches: 10. The germline gives CDR1 SGHTS, CDR2 YDEGEE. The CDR3 region has the DNA TGTGCCAGCAGCTTGAGTCGGGGCGGGAGCCTCAATGAGCAGTTCTTC. Translation gives CASSLSRGGSLNEQFF. Looking up the rest from reference TRBV5-8 and TRBJ2-1 gives the full variable domain: EAGVTQSPTHLIKTRGQQATLRCSPISGHTSVYWYQQALGLGLQFLLWYDEGEERNRGNFPPRFSGRQFPNYSSELNVNALELEDSALYLCASSLSRGGSLNEQFFGPGTRLTVL.

V and J are TRBV28 and TRBJ1-1; D unclear. V shed 5 bases and J shed 0 bases, with 10 bases lying between them. The CDR3 is made up of 14 amino acids. Per germline, CDR1 MDHEN and CDR2 SYDVKM. CDR3 coding DNA: TGTGCCAGCAGTCCTCCTTCCTTGAACACTGAAGCTTTCTTT. This translates into CASSPPSLNTEAFF.

This clone appeared a few times. The chain uses TRBV7-9 and TRBJ1-4; D is ambiguous. Germline CDR1 is SEHNR and CDR2 is FQNEAQ (reference sequence). V dropped 5 bases and J dropped 4 bases, with 11 bases sitting between them. This CDR3 region has 14 residues. CDR3: CASSPDIDNEKLFF. DNA for the CDR3: TGTGCCAGCAGCCCAGACATAGATAATGAAAAACTGTTTTTT.

This rearrangement joins TRBV28 to TRBJ2-1; 12 nucleotides match TRBD2. With V trimmed by 7 bases and J by 3 bases, 4 bases remained unmatched. Germline CDR1 is MDHEN and CDR2 is SYDVKM. The CDR3 consists of 15 residues. In DNA, the CDR3 is TGTGCCAGCACCACGGGACTAGCGGGCTACAATGAGCAGTTCTTC. Protein sequence: CASTTGLAGYNEQFF.

The genes are TRBV18 and TRBJ1-5; weak D call: TRBD1 (5 bases). Trimming left V 1 base short and J 3 bases short, with 37 bases between. Germline CDR1 is KGHSH and CDR2 is LQKENI. The CDR3 consists of 24 residues. CDR3 sequence reads: CASSPLIFEGKGQGAMMNNQPQHF. In DNA form, the CDR3 reads TGTGCCAGCTCACCACTAATATTCGAAGGGAAGGGGCAGGGCGCGATGATGAACAATCAGCCCCAGCATTTT.

This clone was picked up one time. J is TRBJ2-1 and V is TRBV5-6; D is unresolved. Germline CDR1 and CDR2: SGHDT and YYEEEE. V was clipped by 1 base and J by 0 bases, with 11 bases between them. The CDR3 runs to 16 residues. This CDR3 is CASSLIGPSSYNEQFF. The CDR3 bases are TGTGCCAGCAGCTTGATTGGGCCCAGCTCCTACAATGAGCAGTTCTTC.

The genes are TRBV29-1 and TRBJ1-1; 7 bases align to TRBD1. V lost 4 bases, J lost 5 bases, and 10 bases stayed unmatched. The CDR3 extends over 14 amino acids. Germline CDR1 and CDR2: SQVTM and ANQGSEA. The CDR3 here is CSVAPTGIWTEAFF. The CDR3, as DNA: TGCAGCGTTGCCCCGACAGGGATTTGGACTGAAGCTTTCTTT.

This clone was counted a few times. The same CDR3 is also encoded by other DNA sequences in this sample. V and J are TRBV18 and TRBJ2-7, with D tentatively TRBD1 (5 bases). V gave up 5 bases and J gave up 3 bases, with 8 bases separating them. The CDR3 runs 12 residues. Germline V gene sequence: CDR1 KGHSH, CDR2 LQKENI. The CDR3 protein is CASSSDSYEQYF. For the CDR3, the DNA is TGTGCCAGCTCATCAGACAGCTACGAGCAGTACTTC.

J is TRBJ2-2 and V is TRBV11-2; 7 nucleotides match TRBD1. The CDR3 runs to 16 residues. V lost 5 bases and J lost 2; bases outside the gene matches: 8. The germline CDR1 and CDR2 sequences are SGHAT and FQNNGV. The CDR3 bases are TGTGCCAGCAGCGGTCCCGGGACAGCTAACACCGGGGAGCTGTTTTTT. The encoded protein is CASSGPGTANTGELFF.

Here the CDR3 DNA reads TGTGCCAGCAGCTTGACTGAGGGACTAGCGGGGTCTGAGCAGTTCTTC. It translates to CASSLTEGLAGSEQFF. This sequence joins TRBV11-2 and TRBJ2-1, with 13 bases that match TRBD2. Germline V gene data show CDR1 as SGHAT and CDR2 as FQNNGV. V was clipped by 3 bases and J by 9 bases; unmatched bases: 8. The CDR3 has 16 amino acids. Complete variable domain (other parts from reference TRBV11-2 and TRBJ2-1): EAGVAQSPRYKIIEKRQSVAFWCNPISGHATLYWYQQILGQGPKLLIQFQNNGVVDDSQLPKDRFSAERLKGVDSTLKIQPAKLEDSAVYLCASSLTEGLAGSEQFFGPGTRLTVL.

This sequence joins TRBV4-2 and TRBJ2-7; maybe TRBD2 (5 bases). Germline CDR1 and CDR2: LGHNA and YNFKEQ. The CDR3 is 15 residues long. V gave up 0 bases and J gave up 0 bases, with 9 bases separating them. CDR3 sequence (DNA): TGTGCCAGCAGCCAAGATCGGGAATCCTCCTACGAGCAGTACTTC. Translated, it gives CASSQDRESSYEQYF.

The chain joins TRBV6-5 to TRBJ1-3; perhaps TRBD1 as D (6 bases). This CDR3 comprises 15 residues. Germline V CDR1 and CDR2: MNHEY, SVGAGI. V was clipped by 5 bases and J by 0 bases, with 11 bases between them. Here the CDR3 reads CASSVQGISGNTIYF. The CDR3 DNA reads TGTGCCAGCAGTGTACAGGGCATCTCTGGAAACACCATATATTTT.

This sequence joins TRBV5-1 and TRBJ2-7; 7 bases agree with TRBD1. Germline assignment: CDR1 SGHRS and CDR2 YFSETQ. The CDR3 loop spans 16 amino acids. J was trimmed by 4 bases and V by 2 bases; bases with no gene match: 12. The CDR3 nucleotides read TGCGCCAGCAGCTTCTCCGGGACAGAAGTTATGTACGAGCAGTACTTC. This encodes CASSFSGTEVMYEQYF.

The chain couples TRBV29-1 to TRBJ2-5; D may be TRBD1 or TRBD2 (6 bases each). Germline CDR1 and CDR2: SQVTM and ANQGSEA. Trimming took 2 bases from V and 1 from J, leaving 11 bases between them. The CDR3 has 14 residues. The CDR3 DNA is TGCAGCGTTGAACGGGGGCCACTCCAAGAGACCCAGTACTTC. As protein: CSVERGPLQETQYF.

As concerns this clone: Relative to the germline gene, one junction end is altered; a read error may explain this. J is TRBJ2-3 and V is TRBV13; D gene ambiguous. The CDR3 length is 13 residues. The germline V gene encodes CDR1 PRHDT and CDR2 FYEKMQ (reference sequence). DNA for the CDR3: TGCGTTAGTGGCCGCCAGGGCACAGATACGCAGTATTTT. Amino acids: CVSGRQGTDTQYF.

The chain combines TRBV20-1 with TRBJ1-1, with unresolved D. Germline CDR1 is DFQATT and CDR2 is SNEGSKA (reference sequence). V lost 6 bases to trimming and J lost 2 bases, with 7 bases between them. This CDR3 has 11 amino acids. The CDR3 loop reads CSAPFNTEAFF. The CDR3 DNA follows: TGCAGTGCCCCGTTCAACACTGAAGCTTTCTTT.